Each of the 25 T cell receptor beta chains below was sequenced from the same sample in a study of cytomegalovirus exposure and HLA in healthy donors. Primers included in the PCR were 60 Vbeta and 13 Jbeta primers. The repertoire was sequenced with immunoSEQ multiplex PCR; TCRdb's copy has only in-frame clones and lacks some. Among a few hundred thousand clones listed, roughly 90% were seen once. The sample comprised PBMCs. The receptors shown here come from a woman aged 18-29 years in good health and CMV-seronegative.

The chain uses TRBV11-2 and TRBJ2-5; TRBD2 agrees at 10 bases. The CDR3 covers 15 residues. The ends lost 7 bases at V and 2 bases at J; junction bases unmatched: 7. Germline loops: CDR1 SGHAT, CDR2 FQNNGV. Here the CDR3 reads CASTNQLAGQETQYF. The CDR3, as DNA: TGTGCCAGCACAAACCAACTAGCGGGGCAAGAGACCCAGTACTTC.

This chain uses TRBV18 with TRBJ2-4; 7 positions agree with TRBD1. V dropped 6 bases and J dropped 8; count of bases not matched to a gene: 10. CDR3 length equals 14 residues. Germline loops: CDR1 KGHSH, CDR2 LQKENI. Here the CDR3 reads CASSREGARDIQYF. The CDR3 DNA reads as TGTGCCAGCTCTCGTGAGGGGGCGCGGGACATTCAGTACTTC.

This rearrangement joins TRBV4-1 to TRBJ2-1; a weak D match, TRBD1 (6 bases). CDR3 length equals 17 residues. Germline CDR1 and CDR2: MGHRA and YSYEKL. Trimming removed 3 bases from V and 0 bases from J, with 15 bases in between. The CDR3 sequence: CASSHLLGAGSYNEQFF. Here the CDR3 DNA reads TGCGCCAGCAGCCACCTTTTGGGGGCTGGCTCCTACAATGAGCAGTTCTTC.

This clone has a single count. V gene TRBV13 combines with J gene TRBJ1-1; D is possibly TRBD1 (5 bases). V lost 3 bases and J 3 bases, leaving 11 bases between the germline ends. Germline-derived CDR1 and CDR2 are PRHDT and FYEKMQ (reference sequence). This CDR3 is 14 amino acids long. The CDR3 DNA sequence: TGTGCCAGCAGCTTCTCTGGGGGGTACACTGAAGCTTTCTTT. Its translation is CASSFSGGYTEAFF.

V is TRBV5-4 and J is TRBJ1-1; D may be TRBD1 (5 bases). Germline values: CDR1 SGHNT, CDR2 YYREEE (reference sequence). The V gene lost 2 bases and the J gene lost 4 bases, with 15 bases spanning the gap. The CDR3 has 15 residues. CDR3 sequence reads: CASSFVGGEGTEAFF. DNA for the CDR3: TGTGCCAGCAGCTTTGTCGGGGGAGAGGGCACTGAAGCTTTCTTT.

This chain joins TRBV28 and TRBJ2-7, with no clear D. CDR1 MDHEN and CDR2 SYDVKM come from the germline V gene. The CDR3 spans 11 residues. V lost 3 bases and J 3 bases, leaving 3 bases between the germline ends. CDR3 nucleotides: TGTGCCAGCAGTTTCTTCTACGAGCAGTACTTC. It is translated as CASSFFYEQYF.

The chain carries TRBV10-3 and TRBJ2-7; 8 positions match TRBD2. Trimming cost V 3 bases and J 5 bases; bases outside gene matches: 12. Germline V gene sequence: CDR1 ENHRY, CDR2 SYGVKD. CDR3 length: 16 residues. CDR3 residues: CAISDGGGNTGNEQYF. The CDR3 DNA reads as TGTGCCATCAGTGACGGGGGGGGTAATACCGGTAACGAGCAGTACTTC.

The table lists this clone with a count of one. The chain combines TRBV2 with TRBJ2-2, with D possibly matching TRBD2 (6 bases). V was cut by 5 bases and J by 3 bases, with 13 bases left in between. This CDR3 has 15 amino acids. CDR1 and CDR2 (germline): SNHLY, FYNNEI. CDR3 sequence (DNA): TGTGCCAGCAGTTGGGCTAGCGCCTACACCGGGGAGCTGTTTTTT. Translated, it gives CASSWASAYTGELFF.

The chain has TRBV9 and TRBJ1-4; D gene unclear. Germline V gene lookup returns CDR1 SGDLS and CDR2 YYNGEE. The CDR3 contains 11 residues. Trimming removed 3 bases at V and 8 bases at J, with 5 bases between. DNA for the CDR3: TGTGCCAGCAGCGACGGGGAAAAACTGTTTTTT. Translating it yields CASSDGEKLFF.

The chain combines TRBV6-1 with TRBJ2-7, with D maybe TRBD1 (5 bases). The CDR3 covers 14 residues. V was cut by 1 base and J by 0 bases, with 7 bases left in between. The germline gives CDR1 MNHNS, CDR2 SASEGT. This CDR3 is CASSEGTPSYEQYF. The CDR3 DNA follows: TGTGCCAGCAGTGAAGGGACACCCTCCTACGAGCAGTACTTC.

The chain combines TRBV27 with TRBJ2-7; 7 nucleotides match TRBD2. The CDR3 totals 13 residues. J lost 9 bases, V lost 3 bases, and 8 bases had no gene match. CDR1 and CDR2 (germline): MNHEY, SMNVEV (reference sequence). In DNA, the CDR3 is TGTGCCAGCAGTTTTAGGGGAGGGCTAGGGCAGTACTTC. It specifies CASSFRGGLGQYF.

The gene calls are TRBV7-9 and TRBJ1-3; 7 nucleotides agree with TRBD1. The CDR3 sequence is 16 residues long. Trimming took 5 bases from V and 3 from J; bases not matched to a gene: 10. Per the germline V gene, CDR1 is SEHNR and CDR2 is FQNEAQ (reference sequence). The CDR3 DNA follows: TGTGCCAGCAGCGTAGACAGGGATTCGGGTGGAAACACCATATATTTT. Translated: CASSVDRDSGGNTIYF.

This chain links TRBV6-1 with TRBJ2-7; weak D call: TRBD1 (6 bases). The V end was cut by 8 bases, the J end by 4 bases, with 9 bases between. This CDR3 has 11 residues. The V gene's germline CDR1 is MNHNS and CDR2 SASEGT. CDR3 protein: CASGGHYEQYF. CDR3 nucleotide sequence: TGTGCCAGCGGGGGCCATTACGAGCAGTACTTC.

V gene TRBV7-9 combines with J gene TRBJ1-1; the D is unclear. The CDR3 covers 14 residues. Germline CDR1 reads SEHNR; CDR2 reads FQNEAQ (reference sequence). V lost 2 bases and J 4 bases, leaving 11 bases between the germline ends. DNA of the CDR3: TGTGCCAGCAGCTTAATGAGTGAGGGCACTGAAGCTTTCTTT. Its translation: CASSLMSEGTEAFF.

The chain recombines TRBV7-2 with TRBJ2-1, with 8 bases that match TRBD2. The V and J ends lost 2 bases and 4 bases, in that order; junction bases with no gene match: 13. Germline CDR1 and CDR2: SGHTA and FQGNSA. The CDR3 covers 18 residues. The CDR3 loop reads CASSLRFGAGGPYNEQFF. The DNA of the CDR3 is TGTGCCAGCAGCTTAAGGTTTGGGGCGGGGGGCCCGTACAATGAGCAGTTCTTC.

Notes on this clone: One junction end does not reproduce the germline sequence, and a read error may be involved. This chain's CDR3 is CASRGVGGAINSQYF. The CDR3 nucleotides are TGTGCCAGCCGAGGGGTGGGGGGGGCGATAAACAGTCAGTACTTC. The genes are TRBV2 and TRBJ2-4; possibly TRBD2 for D (7 bases). Germline lookup yields CDR1 SNHLY and CDR2 FYNNEI. This CDR3 is built from 15 residues.

This chain connects TRBV4-2 to TRBJ2-1; TRBD2 is a possible D gene (5 bases). The CDR3 spans 14 residues. Germline V gene data show CDR1 as LGHNA and CDR2 as YNFKEQ. Trimming removed 1 base from V and 5 bases from J, with 9 bases in between. CDR3 nucleotide sequence: TGTGCCAGCAGCCAAGCTACAGCGGACAATGAGCAGTTCTTC. Its protein is CASSQATADNEQFF.

The V and J genes are TRBV5-4 and TRBJ2-2, with D perhaps TRBD1 (6 bases). The germline gives CDR1 SGHNT, CDR2 YYREEE (reference sequence). The CDR3 spans 15 residues. The ends were cut back, 4 bases at V and 2 bases at J, with 12 bases in the middle. Here the CDR3 DNA reads TGTGCCAGCAGCCCACGGACAGACAACACCGGGGAGCTGTTTTTT. Amino acid sequence: CASSPRTDNTGELFF.

The chain has TRBV7-9 and TRBJ2-7, with D perhaps TRBD1 (6 bases). Trimming removed 5 bases at V and 7 bases at J, with 15 bases between. The CDR3 consists of 13 residues. The germline V gene has CDR1 SEHNR and CDR2 FQNEAQ (reference sequence). The CDR3 nucleotides are TGTGCCAGCAGCGAACAGGGACCTGAGGAGCAGTACTTC. This encodes CASSEQGPEEQYF.

The chain links TRBV4-1 to TRBJ2-1, with 7 bases lining up with TRBD1. The J segment lost 2 bases and the V segment lost 1 base, leaving 11 bases of the junction unmatched. This CDR3 has 18 amino acids. Germline V CDR1 and CDR2: MGHRA, YSYEKL. CDR3 DNA sequence: TGCGCCAGCAGCCAAGTCCCCACAGGGGTAGTTGCCTACAATGAGCAGTTCTTC. Protein: CASSQVPTGVVAYNEQFF.

V gene TRBV10-3 combines with J gene TRBJ1-1, with D possibly matching TRBD1 (6 bases). This CDR3 contains 13 residues. Germline V gives CDR1 ENHRY, CDR2 SYGVKD. Trimming left V 0 bases short and J 4 bases short, with 6 bases between. As DNA, the CDR3 is TGTGCCATCAGTGAGTCAGGGGGCACTGAAGCTTTCTTT. Residues: CAISESGGTEAFF.

The chain carries TRBV4-3 and TRBJ1-4, with 8 bases fitting TRBD1. The CDR3 runs 16 residues. CDR1 LGHNA and CDR2 YSLEER come from the germline V gene. The ends lost 6 bases at V and 2 bases at J; junction bases unmatched: 8. The CDR3 protein is CASRLTGGRTNEKLFF. The CDR3 DNA reads as TGCGCCAGCAGGCTCACAGGGGGTAGGACTAATGAAAAACTGTTTTTT.

The chain employs TRBV27 and TRBJ1-2, with D perhaps matching TRBD1 (6 bases). The CDR3 length is 16 residues. V lost 2 bases, J lost 4 bases, and 17 bases lay in between. CDR1 and CDR2 (germline): MNHEY, SMNVEV (reference sequence). The CDR3 nucleotides read TGTGCCAGCAGTTTAGGTTCACAGGGTTTCCTCTATGGCTACACCTTC. Amino acid sequence: CASSLGSQGFLYGYTF.

The CDR3 sequence is CASKYYSYNEQFF. As DNA, the CDR3 is TGTGCCAGCAAATACTACTCCTACAATGAGCAGTTCTTC. The rearrangement joins TRBV2 to TRBJ2-1; D gene uncertain. Between the trimmed V and J ends, which lost 7 bases and 0 bases, there was a span of 7 bases. The CDR3 runs 13 residues. Germline CDR1 reads SNHLY; CDR2 reads FYNNEI.

This clone was seen a handful of times. V is TRBV7-8 and J is TRBJ1-5; 8 bases match TRBD1. Germline V gene lookup returns CDR1 SGHVS and CDR2 FQNEAQ. The CDR3 extends over 14 amino acids. J was trimmed by 9 bases and V by 3 bases; bases with no gene match: 7. CDR3 loop: CASSFGRGRGPQHF. The CDR3 DNA sequence: TGTGCCAGCAGCTTCGGCAGGGGGCGTGGGCCCCAGCATTTT.